This T cell receptor (beta chain) was obtained from a study of shared clonotypes between healthy human individuals. The germline gives CDR1 SGDLS, CDR2 YYNGEE. The CDR3 contains 14 residues. V lost 0 bases and J lost 7, with 10 bases in between. Genomic DNA of every subset was divided equally among multiple immunoSEQ plates. In the source study's methods: Owing to the provision of junction-only sequences devoid of quality scores by immunoSEQ, filtering differed. Repertoires were generated with immunoSEQ multiplex PCR, while TCRdb's copy carries only in-frame clones and drops some. V, J and clone size derive from that table, while D and trimming were established from the DNA sequence. The repertoire holds millions of clones, with about 95% as singletons. The naive CD8 subset, CD45RO-negative cells positively selected for CCR7, excluded terminally differentiated effector memory CD45RA+ cells. The donors, healthy adults who were HIV-negative, had experienced no recent acute infections or vaccinations. All participating donors were Caucasian adults from Nashville, Tennessee.

Comments on this clone: The sample carries other DNA sequences with the same CDR3.

The specimen was naive CD8+ T cells sorted from blood. This clonotype originated in a man aged 18 to 30 in good health. The chain has TRBV9 and TRBJ1-4, with D perhaps TRBD1 (5 bases). The CDR3 here is CASSVGGTGEKLFF. In nucleotides, the CDR3 is TGTGCCAGCAGCGTAGGAGGGACCGGTGAAAAACTGTTTTTT.